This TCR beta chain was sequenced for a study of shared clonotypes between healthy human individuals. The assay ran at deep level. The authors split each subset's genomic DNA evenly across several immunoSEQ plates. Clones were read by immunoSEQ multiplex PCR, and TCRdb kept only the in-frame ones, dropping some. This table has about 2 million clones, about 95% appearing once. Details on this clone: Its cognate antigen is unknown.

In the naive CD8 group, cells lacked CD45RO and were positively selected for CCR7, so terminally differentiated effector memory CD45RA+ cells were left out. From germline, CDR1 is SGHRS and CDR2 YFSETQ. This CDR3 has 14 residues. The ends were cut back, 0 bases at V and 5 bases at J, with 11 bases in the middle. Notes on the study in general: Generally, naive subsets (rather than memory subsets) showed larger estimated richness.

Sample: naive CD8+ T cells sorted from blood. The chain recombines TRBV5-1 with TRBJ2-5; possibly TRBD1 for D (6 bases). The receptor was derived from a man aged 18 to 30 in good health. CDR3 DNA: TGCGCCAGCAGCTTGGAGTGGCAGGGGGAGACCCAGTACTTC. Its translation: CASSLEWQGETQYF.